The next 14 T cell receptor beta chains were all read from a single sample in a study of OX40 agonist ivuxolimab in advanced cancers. Profiled with immunoSEQ multiplex PCR; TCRdb holds only in-frame clones, not every one. The sample has about 40,000 clones; around 89% are singletons. Sequences were derived from CD4+ or CD8+ T cells sorted from blood, sampled in a trial of the OX40 agonist ivuxolimab. These receptors were collected from an adult with an advanced solid tumor such as melanoma, head and neck, liver or kidney cancer.

The chain uses TRBV7-9 and TRBJ1-1; 10 bases agree with TRBD1. Germline V gene lookup returns CDR1 SEHNR and CDR2 FQNEAQ (reference sequence). V lost 3 bases, J lost 4 bases, and 8 bases stayed unmatched. The CDR3 contains 16 residues. The CDR3 DNA follows: TGTGCCAGCAGCTTCGGTGACAGGGGGCTTGGCACTGAAGCTTTCTTT. It yields the protein CASSFGDRGLGTEAFF.

This chain links TRBV27 with TRBJ2-1; no firm D call. The CDR3 totals 13 residues. V was trimmed by 6 bases and J by 3 bases, leaving 9 bases between them. Germline V gene sequence: CDR1 MNHEY, CDR2 SMNVEV (reference sequence). The CDR3 spells CASSGNYYNEQFF. The CDR3 nucleotides read TGTGCCAGCAGCGGCAACTACTACAATGAGCAGTTCTTC.

DNA for the CDR3: TGTGCCAGCAGCGCCACTCGAACCCACACAGATACGCAGTATTTT. Translation gives CASSATRTHTDTQYF. The chain has TRBV9 and TRBJ2-3; D remains unclear. CDR1 is SGDLS and CDR2 is YYNGEE in the germline V gene. V dropped 3 bases and J dropped 2 bases, with 13 bases sitting between them. The length of the CDR3 is 15 residues.

This clone was seen once. The chain is built from TRBV11-2 and TRBJ2-7; 11 bases line up with TRBD2. This CDR3 comprises 17 residues. Trimming at V came to 7 bases and at J to 0 bases, leaving 11 bases not matched to a gene. Germline values: CDR1 SGHAT, CDR2 FQNNGV. The CDR3 DNA reads TGTGCCAGCAATGGGGTTGGGGGACTAGCGGACTCCTACGAGCAGTACTTC. Amino acid sequence: CASNGVGGLADSYEQYF. The full variable domain, in which reference TRBV11-2 and TRBJ2-7 provide the parts outside the CDR3, is EAGVAQSPRYKIIEKRQSVAFWCNPISGHATLYWYQQILGQGPKLLIQFQNNGVVDDSQLPKDRFSAERLKGVDSTLKIQPAKLEDSAVYLCASNGVGGLADSYEQYFGPGTRLTVT.

CDR3 DNA sequence: TGTGCCACCCGGGCGGATGCAACTAATGAAAAACTGTTTTTT. Protein sequence: CATRADATNEKLFF. This chain connects TRBV5-5 to TRBJ1-4; no definite D call. This CDR3 has 14 amino acids. The germline CDR1 and CDR2 sequences are SGHKS and YYEKEE (reference sequence). V was pared by 9 bases and J by 0 bases, with 12 bases between.

This chain links TRBV28 with TRBJ1-1; D unresolved. The ends were cut back, 5 bases at V and 1 base at J, with 2 bases in the middle. The CDR3 runs to 11 residues. Germline CDR1 MDHEN, CDR2 SYDVKM. Here the CDR3 reads CASSGNTEAFF. The CDR3, as DNA: TGTGCCAGCAGTGGGAACACTGAAGCTTTCTTT.

The sample holds a few counts of this clone. The chain couples TRBV9 to TRBJ1-1; D remains unclear. Trimming shortened V by 0 bases and J by 3 bases, and 6 bases separated the two germline ends. Germline CDR1 SGDLS, CDR2 YYNGEE. This CDR3 contains 13 residues. This CDR3 is CASSVDTYTEAFF. The DNA of the CDR3 is TGTGCCAGCAGCGTAGACACATACACTGAAGCTTTCTTT. The variable domain in full, completed from reference TRBV9 and TRBJ1-1, reads DSGVTQTPKHLITATGQRVTLRCSPRSGDLSVYWYQQSLDQGLQFLIQYYNGEERAKGNILERFSAQQFPDLHSELNLSSLELGDSALYFCASSVDTYTEAFFGQGTRLTVV.

This CDR3 is CASSQDKNTEAFF. CDR3 nucleotide sequence: TGCGCCAGCAGCCAAGACAAGAACACTGAAGCTTTCTTT. The chain uses TRBV4-1 and TRBJ1-1; D gene unclear. Germline V gene lookup returns CDR1 MGHRA and CDR2 YSYEKL. The CDR3 runs 13 residues. Trimming stripped 0 bases from V and 1 base from J, with 3 bases between.

The chain employs TRBV27 and TRBJ2-2; D is possibly TRBD2 (7 bases). Germline-derived CDR1 and CDR2 are MNHEY and SMNVEV (reference sequence). The CDR3 contains 17 residues. Between the trimmed V and J ends, which lost 0 bases and 5 bases, there was a span of 16 bases. Written as DNA, the CDR3 is TGTGCCAGCAGTTTATCGTGGGCGGGGGCGCGAACCGGGGAGCTGTTTTTT. The encoded protein is CASSLSWAGARTGELFF.

This chain links TRBV7-9 with TRBJ1-4, with no clear D. Looked up from germline, CDR1 is SEHNR and CDR2 is FQNEAQ (reference sequence). CDR3 length: 14 amino acids. V was pared by 5 bases and J by 8 bases, with 15 bases between. In nucleotides, the CDR3 is TGTGCCAGCAGCCCACCCCCTAACAAGGAAAAACTGTTTTTT. As protein: CASSPPPNKEKLFF.

The chain uses TRBV29-1 and TRBJ1-2; D unclear. V was shortened by 6 bases and J by 8 bases, with 7 bases between the two germline ends. The CDR3 extends over 9 amino acids. Looked up from germline, CDR1 is SQVTM and CDR2 is ANQGSEA. CDR3 loop: CSVGPGYTF. The CDR3, as DNA: TGCAGCGTGGGTCCGGGCTACACCTTC.

CDR3 in amino acids: CASTIKKWGLNYEQYF. CDR3 nucleotide sequence: TGTGCCAGCACCATTAAAAAGTGGGGACTTAATTACGAGCAGTACTTC. The chain employs TRBV6-4 and TRBJ2-7, with D perhaps TRBD2 (6 bases). The V gene's germline CDR1 is MRHNA and CDR2 SNTAGT. The CDR3 covers 16 residues. The ends were cut back, 7 bases at V and 4 bases at J, with 23 bases in the middle.

The rearrangement uses TRBV27 and TRBJ2-1; no clear D gene. CDR3 length: 15 amino acids. Trimming took 3 bases from V and 8 from J, leaving 17 bases between them. Germline V CDR1 and CDR2: MNHEY, SMNVEV (reference sequence). The DNA for the CDR3 is TGTGCCAGCAGTTTCGCGGACCGTTTCTTTGATGAGCAGTTCTTC. This translates into CASSFADRFFDEQFF.

This clone was picked up a small number of times. This chain joins TRBV6-1 and TRBJ2-1; D ambiguous. CDR1 and CDR2 from the germline V gene are MNHNS and SASEGT. Deletions cut 2 bases from V and 9 bases from J, with 14 bases between. This CDR3 has 14 amino acids. The CDR3 DNA sequence: TGTGCCAGCAGTGAACTGTGGGGAACGGGTGAGCAGTTCTTC. Protein: CASSELWGTGEQFF.